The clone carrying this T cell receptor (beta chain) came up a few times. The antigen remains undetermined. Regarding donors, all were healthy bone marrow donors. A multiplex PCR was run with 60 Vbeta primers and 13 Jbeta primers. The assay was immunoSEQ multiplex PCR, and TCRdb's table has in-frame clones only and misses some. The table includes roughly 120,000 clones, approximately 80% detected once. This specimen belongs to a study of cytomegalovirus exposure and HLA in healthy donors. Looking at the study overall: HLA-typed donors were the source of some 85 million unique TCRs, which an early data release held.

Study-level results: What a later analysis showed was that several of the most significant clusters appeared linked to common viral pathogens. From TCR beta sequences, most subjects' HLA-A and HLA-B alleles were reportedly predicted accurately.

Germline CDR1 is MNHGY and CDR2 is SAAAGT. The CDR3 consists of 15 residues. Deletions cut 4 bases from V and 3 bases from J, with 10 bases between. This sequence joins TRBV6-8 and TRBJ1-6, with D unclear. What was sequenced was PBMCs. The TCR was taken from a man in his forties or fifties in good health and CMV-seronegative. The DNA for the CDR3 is TGTGCCAGCAGTTCTTTTGTAGTCTATAATTCACCCCTCCACTTT. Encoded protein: CASSSFVVYNSPLHF.